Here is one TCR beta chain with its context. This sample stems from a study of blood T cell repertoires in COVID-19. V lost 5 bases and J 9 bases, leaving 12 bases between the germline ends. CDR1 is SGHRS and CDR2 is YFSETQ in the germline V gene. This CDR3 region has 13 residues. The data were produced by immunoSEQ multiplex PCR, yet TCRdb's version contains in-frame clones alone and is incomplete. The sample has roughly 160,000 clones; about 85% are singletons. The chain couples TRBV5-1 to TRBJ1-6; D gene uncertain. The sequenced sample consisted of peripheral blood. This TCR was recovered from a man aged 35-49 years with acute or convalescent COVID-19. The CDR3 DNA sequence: TGCGCCAGCAGGGACTCCGGAGTTTCACCCCTCCACTTT. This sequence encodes CASRDSGVSPLHF.